The 17 T cell receptor beta chains in this list originate from one sample, sequenced in a study of blood T cell repertoires in COVID-19. Clones were sequenced by immunoSEQ multiplex PCR, and TCRdb holds only the in-frame ones, with some missing. The table has approximately 200,000 clones, around 85% seen once. The sequenced material came from peripheral blood. The receptors here all came from a woman aged 45-65 years with acute or convalescent COVID-19.

The gene calls are TRBV3-1 (or the pseudogene TRBV3-2) and TRBJ1-3; possible D gene TRBD1, 5 bases. Trimming removed 3 bases from V and 4 bases from J, with 7 bases in between. The germline CDR1 and CDR2 sequences are LGHDT and YNNKEL (reference sequence). The CDR3 extends over 13 amino acids. The CDR3 DNA reads TGTGCCAGCAGCCACCGACAGGGAAACACCATATATTTT. The encoded protein is CASSHRQGNTIYF.

The chain recombines TRBV28 with TRBJ1-4; 9 nucleotides agree with TRBD1. J gave up 7 bases and V 5 bases, and 5 bases lay outside the gene matches. CDR3 size: 14 residues. Germline V CDR1 and CDR2: MDHEN, SYDVKM. DNA for the CDR3: TGTGCCAGCAGTCCGGGACAGGGAAGTGAAAAACTGTTTTTT. It encodes CASSPGQGSEKLFF.

This sequence joins TRBV19 and TRBJ2-1; 8 bases align to TRBD1. The CDR3 sequence is 15 residues long. V lost 3 bases and J lost 6; bases outside the gene matches: 7. CDR1 is LNHDA, CDR2 SQIVND, per germline (reference sequence). CDR3 sequence reads: CASSIDRGSGNEQFF. The DNA for the CDR3 is TGTGCCAGTAGTATTGACAGGGGTTCTGGCAATGAGCAGTTCTTC.

The chain joins TRBV6-5 to TRBJ1-5; TRBD1 aligns across 8 bases. CDR3 length: 16 residues. The V gene end was trimmed by 4 bases and the J gene end by 3 bases; junction bases not matched to a gene: 8. The germline V gene encodes CDR1 MNHEY and CDR2 SVGAGI. CDR3 protein: CASSLKTGVNNQPQHF. The DNA for the CDR3 is TGTGCCAGCAGTTTAAAGACAGGGGTTAACAATCAGCCCCAGCATTTT.

The V gene is TRBV5-1, the J gene TRBJ2-7; TRBD2 is a possible D gene (5 bases). Looked up from germline, CDR1 is SGHRS and CDR2 is YFSETQ. The germline V and J ends were trimmed by 3 bases and 3 bases, with 19 bases remaining between them. The CDR3 length is 16 residues. This CDR3 is CASSSSQMRGNYEQYF. Written as DNA, the CDR3 is TGCGCCAGCAGCTCGTCCCAGATGCGAGGGAACTACGAGCAGTACTTC.

The V call is TRBV6-5, the J call TRBJ1-2; 8 bases line up with TRBD1. The CDR3 contains 15 residues. Germline CDR1 MNHEY, CDR2 SVGAGI. The J segment lost 2 bases and the V segment lost 6 bases, leaving 8 bases of the junction unmatched. The CDR3 DNA follows: TGTGCCAGCAGCCGCGCCGGACAGGGCAACTATGGCTACACCTTC. This translates into CASSRAGQGNYGYTF.

V gene TRBV10-3 combines with J gene TRBJ2-1, with a tentative D call TRBD2 (6 bases). Germline values: CDR1 ENHRY, CDR2 SYGVKD. The CDR3 consists of 14 residues. V shed 7 bases and J shed 0 bases, with 10 bases lying between them. This CDR3 is CAIKAGPSYNEQFF. CDR3 DNA sequence: TGTGCCATCAAGGCGGGACCCTCCTACAATGAGCAGTTCTTC.

This clone was detected only once. The V call is TRBV5-1, the J call TRBJ1-4, with 8 positions matching TRBD1. The trim removed 4 bases at V and 4 bases at J, leaving 6 bases unmatched. Per the germline V gene, CDR1 is SGHRS and CDR2 is YFSETQ. The CDR3 extends over 15 amino acids. The CDR3 reads CASSTRTGNNEKLFF. For the CDR3, the DNA is TGCGCCAGCAGCACCCGGACAGGGAATAATGAAAAACTGTTTTTT.

The V call is TRBV14, the J call TRBJ2-7; 8 positions agree with TRBD2. Germline lookup yields CDR1 SGHDN and CDR2 FVKESK. The CDR3 runs 16 residues. The V and J ends lost 4 bases and 0 bases, in that order; junction bases with no gene match: 8. The CDR3 spells CASSRHTGTSSYEQYF. The CDR3 nucleotides read TGTGCCAGCAGCCGACATACAGGGACTAGCTCCTACGAGCAGTACTTC.

The J gene is TRBJ2-3, the V gene TRBV7-8; TRBD1 matches 8 bases. J was trimmed by 8 bases and V by 5 bases; bases with no gene match: 15. CDR1 is SGHVS and CDR2 is FQNEAQ in the germline V gene. The CDR3 runs to 16 residues. The CDR3 coding sequence is TGTGCCAGCAGCCCCGATGGAGGACAGGGTAGAGTTACGCAGTATTTT. Translation: CASSPDGGQGRVTQYF.

The table lists this clone with a count of one. This chain connects TRBV7-9 to TRBJ1-5, with unresolved D. Germline assignment: CDR1 SEHNR and CDR2 FQNEAQ (reference sequence). The CDR3 sequence is 12 residues long. V was clipped by 5 bases and J by 7 bases, with 9 bases between them. The CDR3 DNA reads TGTGCCAGCAGCATCGACGGGCAGCCCCAGCATTTT. Residues: CASSIDGQPQHF.

This clone was counted between two and nine times. The rearrangement uses TRBV18 and TRBJ2-1; 11 positions agree with TRBD2. V shed 0 bases and J 7 bases; nucleotides not matched to a gene: 8. Germline loops: CDR1 KGHSH, CDR2 LQKENI. The CDR3 has 17 amino acids. The CDR3 DNA reads as TGTGCCAGCTCACCACCGAGTAGCGGGGGGGCGATTAATGAGCAGTTCTTC. Translating it yields CASSPPSSGGAINEQFF.

The chain joins TRBV7-8 to TRBJ1-5, with D unclear. Germline loops: CDR1 SGHVS, CDR2 FQNEAQ. The V end lost 3 bases, the J end lost 0 bases, and 9 bases lay between the germline ends. The CDR3 covers 15 residues. The CDR3 loop reads CASSLDEASNQPQHF. DNA for the CDR3: TGTGCCAGCAGCTTGGATGAGGCTAGCAATCAGCCCCAGCATTTT.

The CDR3 coding sequence is TGTGCCAGCTCACCCTCGATGAGCTCCTACGAGCAGTACTTC. Its protein product is CASSPSMSSYEQYF. V gene TRBV18 combines with J gene TRBJ2-7; D is uncertain. The CDR3 is 14 residues long. CDR1 and CDR2 from the germline V gene are KGHSH and LQKENI. V lost 3 bases and J 0 bases, leaving 9 bases between the germline ends. The full variable domain, completed using reference TRBV18 and TRBJ2-7, is NAGVMQNPRHLVRRRGQEARLRCSPMKGHSHVYWYRQLPEEGLKFMVYLQKENIIDESGMPKERFSAEFPKEGPSILRIQQVVRGDSAAYFCASSPSMSSYEQYFGPGTRLTVT.

The rearrangement joins TRBV7-9 to TRBJ2-2; 7 nucleotides agree with TRBD1. The CDR3 sequence is 17 residues long. The V gene's germline CDR1 is SEHNR and CDR2 FQNEAQ (reference sequence). The V gene end was trimmed by 5 bases and the J gene end by 0 bases; junction bases not matched to a gene: 9. The CDR3 DNA reads TGTGCCAGCAGCCTCGGAAGGGGGCGGACGAACACCGGGGAGCTGTTTTTT. It translates to CASSLGRGRTNTGELFF.

V is TRBV5-1 and J is TRBJ2-7; a weak D match, TRBD1 (5 bases). This CDR3 is built from 14 residues. From germline, CDR1 is SGHRS and CDR2 YFSETQ. The V end lost 0 bases, the J end lost 4 bases, and 11 bases lay between the germline ends. The CDR3 here is CASSLGMGRYEQYF. The CDR3 DNA sequence: TGCGCCAGCAGCTTGGGGATGGGGCGTTACGAGCAGTACTTC.

V and J are TRBV30 and TRBJ2-1, with 9 bases fitting TRBD1. The CDR3 consists of 13 residues. Germline V gene sequence: CDR1 GTSNPN, CDR2 SVGIG (reference sequence). Germline trimming cut 3 bases from V and 7 bases from J; bases unmatched to any gene: 4. In DNA form, the CDR3 reads TGTGCCTGGAGGGGACAGGGTACAAATGAGCAGTTCTTC. Translated: CAWRGQGTNEQFF.